This TCR beta chain appears in the sequencing data of a study of blood T cell repertoires in COVID-19. For the study at large: PBMCs, B-cell-depleted T cells, or T cells provided the cDNA or gDNA that made up the material.

As originally analysed: Researchers report that nucleated cell counts were estimated from reference gene primer amplification. The method was immunoSEQ multiplex PCR; TCRdb's version includes in-frame clones alone and lacks a portion of them. V and J calls and clone size are as listed in that table; D and trimming were resolved from the DNA. The sample records about 290,000 clones, roughly 85% being singletons. Trimming stripped 6 bases from V and 1 base from J, with 3 bases between. Germline V CDR1 and CDR2: MGHRA, YSYEKL. The CDR3 has 11 amino acids. The sequenced sample was peripheral blood. The chain is built from TRBV4-1 and TRBJ1-1; no firm D call. This clonotype was sampled from a woman in her thirties with active or convalescent COVID-19. Written as DNA, the CDR3 is TGCGCCAGCAGACAGAACACTGAAGCTTTCTTT. Encoded protein: CASRQNTEAFF.